Each of the 28 T cell receptor beta chains below was sequenced from the same sample in a study of T cells after yellow fever vaccination. One entry per CDR3 protein, called by TCRdb with MiXCR from the 5' RACE reads. The data contain about 260,000 distinct CDR3 sequences, roughly 4% of them seen just once; the ten biggest clones take up under 20%. The sample in question was PBMCs, obtained 15 days after the yellow fever booster vaccination. These receptors were obtained from a man younger than 30 who received the YFV17D yellow fever vaccine.

There are many counts of this clonotype. The chain couples TRBV5-1 to TRBJ1-3; D is undetermined. This CDR3 is 14 amino acids long. Germline CDR1 is SGHRS and CDR2 is YFSETQ. V shed 3 bases and J shed 3 bases, with 10 bases lying between them. The CDR3 region is CASSSDGRGNTIYF. DNA of the CDR3: TGCGCCAGCAGCTCGGACGGCCGTGGAAACACCATATATTTT.

This clonotype was detected ten times or more. J is TRBJ1-6 and V is TRBV6-5; D possibly corresponds to TRBD1 (5 bases). Per the germline V gene, CDR1 is MNHEY and CDR2 is SVGAGI. The length of the CDR3 is 18 residues. Trimming took 1 base from V and 8 from J, leaving 21 bases between them. The CDR3 is CASSYFVGEAGMDSPLHF. The DNA for the CDR3 is TGTGCCAGCAGTTACTTTGTCGGTGAAGCAGGGATGGATTCACCCCTCCACTTT.

There are many counts of this clonotype. The chain couples TRBV11-2 to TRBJ1-2; 8 bases agree with TRBD1. V dropped 4 bases and J dropped 3; count of bases not matched to a gene: 1. There are 13 residues in the CDR3. CDR1 SGHAT and CDR2 FQNNGV come from the germline V gene. This CDR3 reads CASSSDRDYGYTF. The CDR3 DNA reads as TGTGCCAGCAGCTCGGACAGGGACTATGGCTACACCTTC.

This clonotype was counted many times. The chain links TRBV20-1 to TRBJ2-1, with TRBD2 matching over 11 bases. Per the germline V gene, CDR1 is DFQATT and CDR2 is SNEGSKA (reference sequence). The J segment lost 7 bases and the V segment lost 5 bases, leaving 13 bases of the junction unmatched. The CDR3 runs to 16 residues. Here the CDR3 reads CSADPGTSGFHNEQFF. For the CDR3, the DNA is TGCAGTGCTGATCCGGGGACTAGCGGTTTTCATAATGAGCAGTTCTTC.

This clonotype was counted between two and nine times. This chain joins TRBV23-1 and TRBJ2-2; D could derive from TRBD1 or TRBD2 (5 bases each). TRBV23-1 is assigned to the ORF class and has an uncertain function. V was trimmed by 3 bases and J by 1 base, leaving 12 bases between them. The CDR3 spans 16 residues. The CDR3 spells CASSHGTGRNTGELFF. CDR3 in DNA: TGCGCCAGCAGTCACGGGACCGGACGGAACACCGGGGAGCTGTTTTTT.

This clonotype was seen many times. This sequence joins TRBV29-1 and TRBJ2-2; TRBD2 matches at 7 bases. Germline assignment: CDR1 SQVTM and CDR2 ANQGSEA. This CDR3 comprises 12 residues. J gave up 6 bases and V 7 bases, and 5 bases lay outside the gene matches. CDR3 region: CSATGGSGELFF. In DNA form, the CDR3 reads TGCAGCGCTACCGGGGGGTCCGGGGAGCTGTTTTTT.

As to this clonotype: A clone one base away is much larger, so this may be a read error. The rearrangement joins TRBV7-3 to TRBJ2-1; TRBD2 agrees at 13 bases. The CDR3 loop spans 16 amino acids. J gave up 7 bases and V 3 bases, and 6 bases lay outside the gene matches. The V gene's germline CDR1 is SGHTA and CDR2 FQGTGA. Here the CDR3 reads CASSFSRLAGGNEQFF. The CDR3 DNA follows: TGTGCCAGCAGCTTTAGTCGACTAGCGGGGGGTAATGAGCAGTTCTTC.

This clonotype was seen ten or more times. V gene TRBV12-3 or TRBV12-4 combines with J gene TRBJ1-5, with D unclear. Deletions cut 2 bases from V and 1 base from J, with 9 bases between. The CDR3 has 15 amino acids. CDR3 bases: TGTGCCAGCAGTTTATATAGGGAAAGCAATCAGCCCCAGCATTTT. Translation: CASSLYRESNQPQHF.

This clonotype was observed at least ten times. The chain employs TRBV7-6 and TRBJ2-1; possibly TRBD2 for D (6 bases). Germline loops: CDR1 SGHVS, CDR2 FNYEAQ. The CDR3 is 16 residues long. V gave up 7 bases and J gave up 7 bases, with 23 bases separating them. The CDR3 DNA reads TGTGCCAGCACCCGGCAAGGACTACAACCGGGGAATGAGCAGTTCTTC. This translates into CASTRQGLQPGNEQFF.

This clonotype was found many times. The V gene is TRBV7-2, the J gene TRBJ2-1; no firm D call. The CDR3 is 13 amino acids. Germline values: CDR1 SGHTA, CDR2 FQGNSA. Trimming stripped 1 base from V and 6 bases from J, with 7 bases between. CDR3: CASSLVLVNEQFF. CDR3 in DNA: TGTGCCAGCAGCTTAGTTTTGGTCAATGAGCAGTTCTTC.

This clonotype has ten or more counts. Written as DNA, the CDR3 is TGCGCCAGCAGCCAAGAATTACTAGCGGGGGGACATGAGCAGTTCTTC. This translates into CASSQELLAGGHEQFF. The chain recombines TRBV4-3 with TRBJ2-1, with 12 bases identical to TRBD2. J was trimmed by 8 bases and V by 0 bases; bases with no gene match: 5. The CDR3 loop spans 16 amino acids. Germline-derived CDR1 and CDR2 are LGHNA and YSLEER.

As for this clonotype: A much larger clone differs by one base, so this may be a read error. The CDR3 loop reads CASGPWDTQYF. As DNA, the CDR3 is TGTGCCAGCGGCCCTTGGGATACGCAGTATTTT. The genes are TRBV5-5 and TRBJ2-3; D gene uncertain. The CDR3 has 11 residues. The germline V and J ends were trimmed by 7 bases and 6 bases, with 9 bases remaining between them. Germline V lookup: CDR1 SGHKS, CDR2 YYEKEE (reference sequence).

In its sample, this clonotype was seen many times. The chain employs TRBV5-1 and TRBJ2-2, with unresolved D. This CDR3 is 14 amino acids long. Trimming took off 1 base at V and 1 base at J, with 5 bases between the two ends. Germline CDR1 SGHRS, CDR2 YFSETQ. DNA of the CDR3: TGCGCCAGCAGCTTGATAGGGAACACCGGGGAGCTGTTTTTT. It encodes CASSLIGNTGELFF.

This clonotype was observed at least ten times. The J gene is TRBJ2-3, the V gene TRBV20-1, with D perhaps TRBD2 (6 bases). There are 14 residues in the CDR3. V was trimmed by 0 bases and J by 1 base, leaving 8 bases between them. Germline CDR1 and CDR2: DFQATT and SNEGSKA (reference sequence). The CDR3 here is CSARDPSGTDTQYF. CDR3 coding DNA: TGCAGTGCTAGAGATCCTAGCGGCACAGATACGCAGTATTTT.

This clonotype occurred many times. The V and J genes are TRBV20-1 and TRBJ2-3, with 9 positions matching TRBD1. The CDR3 is 15 amino acids. Germline CDR1 reads DFQATT; CDR2 reads SNEGSKA (reference sequence). Losses at the gene ends were 3 bases for V and 7 bases for J; bases not matched to a gene: 11. This chain's CDR3 is CSASSPGTGSNTQYF. The CDR3, as DNA: TGCAGTGCTAGTAGTCCGGGGACAGGGTCAAATACGCAGTATTTT.

The V and J genes are TRBV6-5 and TRBJ2-7; maybe TRBD1 (6 bases). The CDR3 is 14 amino acids. V lost 5 bases, J lost 0 bases, and 11 bases lay in between. Germline V lookup: CDR1 MNHEY, CDR2 SVGAGI. CDR3 nucleotide sequence: TGTGCCAGCAGTGCCGGGACAAACTCCTACGAGCAGTACTTC. This translates into CASSAGTNSYEQYF.

This clonotype was found many times. CDR3 DNA sequence: TGTGCCAGCAGCTTGGGCCTTCACAATGAGCAGTTCTTC. It is translated as CASSLGLHNEQFF. V is TRBV7-3 and J is TRBJ2-1; D is ambiguous. Germline values: CDR1 SGHTA, CDR2 FQGTGA. This CDR3 has 13 amino acids. Trimming removed 3 bases at V and 5 bases at J, with 8 bases between.

The chain recombines TRBV28 with TRBJ1-2, with unresolved D. The CDR3 contains 12 residues. Trimming left V 6 bases short and J 11 bases short, with 16 bases between. Germline V gives CDR1 MDHEN, CDR2 SYDVKM. This CDR3 reads CASSTLRNRYTF. In nucleotides, the CDR3 is TGTGCCAGCAGCACGTTGCGGAACAGATACACCTTC.

This clonotype has ten or more counts. The chain has TRBV5-5 and TRBJ2-7; 8 bases line up with TRBD1. CDR1 is SGHKS and CDR2 is YYEKEE in the germline V gene (reference sequence). The CDR3 contains 13 residues. The J segment lost 4 bases and the V segment lost 5 bases, leaving 5 bases of the junction unmatched. The CDR3 reads CASRRTGTYEQYV. CDR3 in DNA: TGTGCCAGCAGGAGGACAGGGACTTACGAGCAGTACGTC.

This clonotype was found many times. The chain joins TRBV20-1 to TRBJ2-5, with a tentative D call TRBD2 (5 bases). CDR3 size: 14 residues. Germline CDR1 reads DFQATT; CDR2 reads SNEGSKA (reference sequence). V was clipped by 0 bases and J by 5 bases, with 13 bases between them. CDR3 DNA: TGCAGTGCTAGAGAGAGGACTGGGCGGGAGACCCAGTACTTC. Protein product: CSARERTGRETQYF.

This clonotype has at least ten counts. The chain joins TRBV20-1 to TRBJ2-5; 8 bases match TRBD1. The length of the CDR3 is 13 residues. J was trimmed by 5 bases and V by 6 bases; bases with no gene match: 8. CDR1 and CDR2 from the germline V gene are DFQATT and SNEGSKA (reference sequence). The CDR3 DNA is TGCAGTGCGAGGGGCAGGGGGCACGAGACCCAGTACTTC. Translated, it gives CSARGRGHETQYF.

This clonotype came up many times. The chain joins TRBV29-1 to TRBJ2-5; 13 bases align to TRBD2. The CDR3 has 15 residues. The junction had 8 bases not matched to a gene; V was cut back by 6 bases and J by 4 bases. Germline V CDR1 and CDR2: SQVTM, ANQGSEA. CDR3 region: CSVETSGGAGETQYF. The CDR3 DNA is TGCAGCGTGGAAACTAGCGGGGGGGCGGGAGAGACCCAGTACTTC.

This clonotype was detected many times. The chain links TRBV5-8 to TRBJ2-1, with D perhaps matching TRBD2 (6 bases). V was trimmed by 0 bases and J by 6 bases, leaving 7 bases between them. Germline V gene data show CDR1 as SGHTS and CDR2 as YDEGEE. The CDR3 is 13 residues long. The CDR3: CASSLGRVNEQFF. The CDR3 region has the DNA TGTGCCAGCAGCTTGGGGAGGGTCAATGAGCAGTTCTTC.

This clonotype was counted ten times or more. The J gene is TRBJ1-6, the V gene TRBV2; 9 bases are shared with TRBD1. Germline lookup yields CDR1 SNHLY and CDR2 FYNNEI. The CDR3 sequence is 14 residues long. After removal of 4 bases from V and 10 bases from J, the junction contained 5 bases not matched to a gene. The CDR3: CASSVGQGVSPLHF. In nucleotides, the CDR3 is TGTGCCAGCAGTGTGGGACAGGGCGTCTCACCCCTCCACTTT.

The sample holds many counts of this clonotype. The V call is TRBV21-1, the J call TRBJ1-5; TRBD1, the table's D call, was not compared with the DNA. TRBV21-1 has pseudogene status. CDR3 length: 18 residues. CDR3 protein: CASRPNRGQANSNQPQHF. CDR3 coding DNA: TGTGCCAGCAGACCTAATAGGGGACAGGCGAACAGCAATCAGCCCCAGCATTTT.

This clonotype was seen repeatedly, ten times or more. V is TRBV5-1 and J is TRBJ2-5, with 9 bases that match TRBD1. The CDR3 totals 15 residues. Germline-derived CDR1 and CDR2 are SGHRS and YFSETQ. V lost 4 bases and J lost 4; bases outside the gene matches: 8. This CDR3 reads CASSRRDRARETQYF. CDR3 nucleotide sequence: TGCGCCAGCAGCAGACGGGACAGGGCTCGAGAGACCCAGTACTTC.

Many counts were recorded for this clonotype. The rearrangement uses TRBV7-2 and TRBJ1-2, with TRBD1 matching over 10 bases. This CDR3 has 14 amino acids. Germline assignment: CDR1 SGHTA and CDR2 FQGNSA. V lost 4 bases, J lost 7 bases, and 6 bases stayed unmatched. The CDR3 loop reads CASSYRTGGRGYTF. In DNA, the CDR3 is TGTGCCAGCAGCTACAGGACAGGGGGACGTGGCTACACCTTC.

This clonotype occurred many times. The chain employs TRBV5-1 and TRBJ2-2; maybe TRBD1 (5 bases). The CDR3 extends over 14 amino acids. The germline V gene has CDR1 SGHRS and CDR2 YFSETQ. V was clipped by 2 bases and J by 1 base, with 6 bases between them. CDR3 coding DNA: TGCGCCAGCAGCTTTGACAGGAACACCGGGGAGCTGTTTTTT. It translates to CASSFDRNTGELFF.